The 18 T cell receptor beta chains given below trace back to one sample, sequenced in a study of T-cell reconstitution after alpha-beta-depleted transplantation in children. Unique molecular identifiers were used in preparing the TCRbeta library. TCRdb processed the PCR reads anew with MiXCR; each CDR3 protein has one entry. Among around 480,000 distinct CDR3 sequences listed, approximately 30% were seen once. This material consisted of PBMCs from the stem cell graft donor, taken from the stem cell graft. Source of these receptors: a human donor who donated a stem cell graft to a child with aplastic anemia.

This clonotype showed up many times. This chain joins TRBV7-2 and TRBJ1-1; D is unresolved. CDR1 and CDR2 from the germline V gene are SGHTA and FQGNSA. The CDR3 length is 15 residues. V lost 3 bases and J 1 base, leaving 12 bases between the germline ends. The CDR3 DNA follows: TGTGCCAGCAGCTTCCAAAGGCATTCGAACACTGAAGCTTTCTTT. This encodes CASSFQRHSNTEAFF.

V usage is TRBV12-3 or TRBV12-4 and J usage is TRBJ2-5; perhaps TRBD1 as D (5 bases). The CDR3 is 14 amino acids. Trimming left V 6 bases short and J 3 bases short, with 14 bases between. The CDR3 loop reads CASSSVQGKETQYF. For the CDR3, the DNA is TGTGCCAGCAGCTCGGTCCAGGGTAAAGAGACCCAGTACTTC.

J is TRBJ2-5 and V is TRBV28, with D maybe TRBD2 (5 bases). This CDR3 is built from 16 residues. With 4 bases removed from V and 4 bases from J, the gap between germline ends came to 19 bases. CDR1 is MDHEN, CDR2 SYDVKM, per germline. The DNA of the CDR3 is TGTGCCAGCAGTTCCGTAGGACGGGATGGAGGAGAGACCCAGTACTTC. This translates into CASSSVGRDGGETQYF.

This clonotype occurred a few times. The chain carries TRBV11-2 and TRBJ2-3; the D gene is possibly TRBD2 (5 bases). Germline V gives CDR1 SGHAT, CDR2 FQNNGV. Trimming pared 3 bases from V and 0 bases from J, leaving 19 bases between. The CDR3 consists of 18 residues. In DNA, the CDR3 is TGTGCCAGCAGCTTTCGGATACCGGGAAGACGTAGCACAGATACGCAGTATTTT. Amino acids: CASSFRIPGRRSTDTQYF.

This clonotype was recorded a few times. The V and J genes are TRBV12-3 or TRBV12-4 and TRBJ2-7; D not resolved. CDR3 size: 14 residues. V was pared by 0 bases and J by 1 base, with 7 bases between. For the CDR3, the DNA is TGTGCCAGCAGTTTAGCGGGCCCATCCTACGAGCAGTACGTC. Protein product: CASSLAGPSYEQYV.

The V and J genes are TRBV5-1 and TRBJ2-1, with TRBD2 matching over 8 bases. Trimming removed 1 base from V and 8 bases from J; junction bases left unmatched: 8. CDR3 length: 15 amino acids. Germline CDR1 is SGHRS and CDR2 is YFSETQ. The CDR3 nucleotides read TGCGCCAGCAGCTTGAAGGTCGGGAGGGCGGATGAGCAGTTCTTC. Its protein is CASSLKVGRADEQFF.

A few counts support this clonotype. V is TRBV29-1 and J is TRBJ1-4; 9 nucleotides match TRBD1. The CDR3 sequence is 13 residues long. The germline V gene encodes CDR1 SQVTM and CDR2 ANQGSEA. The V segment lost 5 bases and the J segment 8 bases; nucleotides outside the gene matches: 6. The CDR3 DNA follows: TGCAGCGTTACAGGGGGCGCAGGGGAAAAACTGTTTTTT. This sequence encodes CSVTGGAGEKLFF.

The chain is built from TRBV20-1 and TRBJ2-3; tentatively, D is TRBD2 (5 bases). Germline loops: CDR1 DFQATT, CDR2 SNEGSKA (reference sequence). The germline V and J ends were trimmed by 6 bases and 4 bases, with 17 bases remaining between them. The CDR3 has 14 amino acids. The CDR3 DNA reads as TGCAGTGCGAACGTCCCCCAGGACTCAGATACGCAGTATTTT. Translating it yields CSANVPQDSDTQYF.

This chain uses TRBV20-1 with TRBJ2-1; TRBD2 aligns across 14 bases. The CDR3 consists of 14 residues. CDR1 DFQATT and CDR2 SNEGSKA come from the germline V gene (reference sequence). The V segment lost 6 bases and the J segment 6 bases; nucleotides outside the gene matches: 4. Here the CDR3 reads CSALTSGRANEQFF. The CDR3 DNA is TGCAGTGCGCTGACTAGCGGGAGGGCCAATGAGCAGTTCTTC.

The chain has TRBV12-3 or TRBV12-4 and TRBJ2-1; D is possibly TRBD1 (6 bases). V lost 6 bases to trimming and J lost 4 bases, with 31 bases between them. CDR3 size: 20 residues. The CDR3 bases are TGTGCCAGCAGCCGGATTAGGGACAAATTGATGGCTGGTGGGTACAATGAGCAGTTCTTC. It yields the protein CASSRIRDKLMAGGYNEQFF.

The rearrangement links TRBV5-5 to TRBJ1-4; D is uncertain. Trimming shortened V by 4 bases and J by 7 bases, and 8 bases separated the two germline ends. The V gene's germline CDR1 is SGHKS and CDR2 YYEKEE (reference sequence). This CDR3 spans 12 amino acids. The CDR3 reads CASSLLTEKLFF. In nucleotides, the CDR3 is TGTGCCAGCAGCCTATTGACTGAAAAACTGTTTTTT.

This clonotype was seen a handful of times. CDR3 region: CASRSAGGSSEQFF. The DNA for the CDR3 is TGTGCCAGCAGGTCAGCGGGAGGATCTTCTGAGCAGTTCTTC. The chain links TRBV12-3 or TRBV12-4 to TRBJ2-1; 9 bases line up with TRBD2. V trimming: 6 bases; J trimming: 9 bases; junction bases outside the gene matches: 9. This CDR3 has 14 residues.

This clonotype turned up a few times. This sequence joins TRBV5-1 and TRBJ2-2, with D perhaps matching TRBD1 or TRBD2 (5 bases each). CDR3 length equals 14 residues. V shed 5 bases and J shed 2 bases, with 10 bases lying between them. Germline V lookup: CDR1 SGHRS, CDR2 YFSETQ. As DNA, the CDR3 is TGCGCCAGCAGAGGGACGGATAACACCGGGGAGCTGTTTTTT. Amino acids: CASRGTDNTGELFF.

There are a few counts of this clonotype. The chain carries TRBV5-5 and TRBJ1-5; 8 positions match TRBD1. V dropped 3 bases and J dropped 4; count of bases not matched to a gene: 12. This CDR3 has 17 residues. Germline assignment: CDR1 SGHKS and CDR2 YYEKEE (reference sequence). The CDR3 reads CASSSEHPGTGNQPQHF. CDR3 nucleotides: TGTGCCAGCAGCTCAGAACACCCTGGGACAGGAAATCAGCCCCAGCATTTT. The variable domain in full, completed from reference TRBV5-5 and TRBJ1-5, reads DAGVTQSPTHLIKTRGQQVTLRCSPISGHKSVSWYQQVLGQGPQFIFQYYEKEERGRGNFPDRFSARQFPNYSSELNVNALLLGDSALYLCASSSEHPGTGNQPQHFGDGTRLSIL.

The chain is built from TRBV7-9 and TRBJ2-6; the D is unclear. V was trimmed by 4 bases and J by 0 bases, leaving 7 bases between them. In germline, CDR1 is SEHNR, CDR2 FQNEAQ (reference sequence). There are 15 residues in the CDR3. The CDR3 protein is CASSSQNSGANVLTF. The CDR3 region has the DNA TGTGCCAGCAGCTCACAGAACTCTGGGGCCAACGTCCTGACTTTC.

J is TRBJ2-2 and V is TRBV9; TRBD2 aligns across 8 bases. The junction had 14 bases not matched to a gene; V was cut back by 3 bases and J by 7 bases. CDR1 is SGDLS and CDR2 is YYNGEE in the germline V gene. This CDR3 comprises 17 residues. The CDR3 nucleotides are TGTGCCAGCAGCGCCCTCGGAGCCGGACTAGCAGGCGGGGAGCTGTTTTTT. Amino acids: CASSALGAGLAGGELFF.

The chain recombines TRBV20-1 with TRBJ2-1; 7 bases are a match to TRBD2. CDR1 DFQATT and CDR2 SNEGSKA come from the germline V gene (reference sequence). The trim removed 3 bases at V and 2 bases at J, leaving 7 bases unmatched. The length of the CDR3 is 15 residues. In DNA, the CDR3 is TGCAGTGCTAGGAGTCTAGCGGCGACCTACAATGAGCAGTTCTTC. Translation: CSARSLAATYNEQFF.

The genes are TRBV6-1 and TRBJ1-6; tentative D call: TRBD1 (5 bases). CDR1 MNHNS and CDR2 SASEGT come from the germline V gene. The V end lost 8 bases, the J end lost 11 bases, and 19 bases lay between the germline ends. CDR3 length: 14 amino acids. The CDR3 is CASSPDRLIPPLHF. The CDR3 region has the DNA TGTGCCAGCTCGCCAGACAGATTAATTCCACCCCTCCACTTT.